What follows is one T cell receptor (beta chain) and its context. In the authors' methods: Amplification with reference gene primers provided the estimates of nucleated cell counts. Sequenced by immunoSEQ multiplex PCR; TCRdb stores in-frame clones only, minus some. The D gene and trimming were derived from the DNA, and the V and J assignments and clone size from that table. This sample has some 200,000 clones, with more than 80% found just once. This record comes from a study of blood T cell repertoires in COVID-19. Study-level information: Sources were T cells, B-cell-depleted T cells, or PBMCs; the material itself was cDNA or gDNA.

The CDR3 covers 13 residues. Trimming cost V 8 bases and J 8 bases; bases outside gene matches: 11. Germline assignment: CDR1 MGHDK and CDR2 SYGVNS. It was during active infection that Seattle patients were enrolled and then longitudinally followed. This sequence was found in a woman aged 80 or over with COVID-19, enrolled during active disease. V usage is TRBV25-1 and J usage is TRBJ1-2; 7 positions agree with TRBD1. Sample: peripheral blood. As DNA, the CDR3 is TGTGCCAGCTCCGGACAGGACGCTTTGGGCTACACCTTC. This sequence encodes CASSGQDALGYTF.